A single sample is the source of the 24 T cell receptor beta chains below, sequenced in a study of blood T cells in healthy people across ages. The use of a sample-barcoded 5' primer and a J-beta primer mix characterized a second PCR of about 7 to 12 cycles. One entry per CDR3 protein results from TCRdb running MiXCR on the 5' RACE reads. The table records roughly 900,000 distinct CDR3 sequences, around 48% of them present only once. Specimen: blood. Receptors originate from a man under 40 in good health.

The chain combines TRBV6-5 with TRBJ1-2, with D possibly matching TRBD1 (5 bases). Germline loops: CDR1 MNHEY, CDR2 SVGAGI. The CDR3 loop spans 14 amino acids. Trimming removed 5 bases at V and 4 bases at J, with 14 bases between. The CDR3: CASSRGGQSYGYTF. CDR3 in DNA: TGTGCCAGCAGTAGGGGAGGGCAGAGCTATGGCTACACCTTC.

The CDR3 loop is CASRRNGGFFKCQPQHF. CDR3 sequence (DNA): TGCGCCAGCAGACGCAACGGGGGGTTCTTTAAATGTCAGCCCCAGCATTTT. The rearrangement joins TRBV5-1 to TRBJ1-5; D is possibly TRBD1 (5 bases). The CDR3 covers 17 residues. In germline, CDR1 is SGHRS, CDR2 YFSETQ. Trimming pared 5 bases from V and 6 bases from J, leaving 24 bases between.

The chain recombines TRBV9 with TRBJ2-7, with TRBD2 as a possible D gene (6 bases). V lost 0 bases to trimming and J lost 2 bases, with 12 bases between them. Germline CDR1 SGDLS, CDR2 YYNGEE. This CDR3 is built from 15 residues. CDR3: CASSVGGRPAYEQYF. CDR3 nucleotides: TGTGCCAGCAGCGTAGGGGGGAGGCCTGCCTACGAGCAGTACTTC.

V is TRBV27 and J is TRBJ2-5; the match to TRBD2 covers 9 bases. The closer fit of TRBJ2-7 to the DNA end suggests the J call may be wrong. Germline-derived CDR1 and CDR2 are MNHEY and SMNVEV (reference sequence). The CDR3 is 17 amino acids. The CDR3 sequence: CASSFQHPSSGAYEQYF. Written as DNA, the CDR3 is TGTGCCAGCAGTTTCCAACACCCCTCTAGCGGGGCTTACGAGCAGTACTTC.

Only a few counts were recorded for this clonotype. The V gene is TRBV7-2, the J gene TRBJ2-7; TRBD2 agrees at 8 bases. The J call is in doubt because the DNA end fits TRBJ2-5 better. This CDR3 is built from 14 residues. Germline CDR1 SGHTA, CDR2 FQGNSA. The CDR3 reads CASSLWTSSETQYF. CDR3 bases: TGTGCCAGCAGCCTCTGGACTAGCAGCGAGACCCAGTACTTC.

This chain uses TRBV20-1 with TRBJ2-1, with TRBD2 matching 11 bases. The trim removed 5 bases at V and 3 bases at J, leaving 9 bases unmatched. CDR3 length equals 16 residues. CDR1 and CDR2 from the germline V gene are DFQATT and SNEGSKA (reference sequence). CDR3 nucleotide sequence: TGCAGTGCTCCTATGGCTAGCGGGGGGCACTACAATGAGCAGTTCTTC. It codes for CSAPMASGGHYNEQFF.

This clonotype has just one count. Compared with germline, one end of the junction differs, possibly owing to a read error. The chain recombines TRBV4-1 with TRBJ2-1; D is ambiguous. This CDR3 contains 14 residues. Germline V gives CDR1 MGHRA, CDR2 YSYEKL. CDR3 sequence reads: CAGSPTELEDEQFF. As DNA, the CDR3 is TGCGCCGGCAGCCCAACCGAGCTAGAGGATGAGCAGTTCTTC.

The chain couples TRBV20-1 to TRBJ1-2, with 10 bases aligning to TRBD1. The CDR3 loop spans 17 amino acids. Germline V lookup: CDR1 DFQATT, CDR2 SNEGSKA (reference sequence). Trimming removed 0 bases from V and 7 bases from J; junction bases left unmatched: 14. The CDR3 loop is CSARDTSRKGQGGGYTF. The CDR3 DNA follows: TGCAGTGCTAGAGATACCTCAAGAAAAGGACAGGGGGGTGGCTACACCTTC.

The rearrangement uses TRBV19 and TRBJ2-7, with 9 positions matching TRBD1. Trimming at V came to 5 bases and at J to 2 bases, leaving 7 bases not matched to a gene. This CDR3 spans 15 amino acids. Looked up from germline, CDR1 is LNHDA and CDR2 is SQIVND (reference sequence). The CDR3 DNA follows: TGTGCCAGTAGTTCTGGGACAGGGAAGGCCTACGAGCAGTACTTC. Its translation is CASSSGTGKAYEQYF.

The V call is TRBV10-3, the J call TRBJ2-1, with D unclear. Germline lookup yields CDR1 ENHRY and CDR2 SYGVKD. Trimming stripped 0 bases from V and 3 bases from J, with 6 bases between. The CDR3 is 14 amino acids. The CDR3 nucleotides read TGTGCCATCAGTGAGTCGGCCGACTACAATGAGCAGTTCTTC. Translation gives CAISESADYNEQFF.

This clonotype was counted once. The chain couples TRBV3-1 to TRBJ2-7, with D maybe TRBD2 (5 bases). Judging by the DNA end, TRBJ2-4 fits better; the J call may be wrong. The germline V gene has CDR1 LGHDT and CDR2 YNNKEL (reference sequence). The CDR3 loop spans 14 amino acids. The CDR3: CASSQGTDKNIQYF. The CDR3 bases are TGTGCCAGCAGCCAAGGGACTGATAAAAACATTCAGTACTTC.

This clonotype showed up just a few times. The CDR3 here is CASRLAGGPSEQFF. The CDR3 DNA sequence: TGTGCCAGCAGATTAGCGGGGGGGCCGAGTGAGCAGTTCTTC. The chain uses TRBV27 and TRBJ2-1; 11 nucleotides match TRBD2. The V and J ends lost 6 bases and 9 bases, in that order; junction bases with no gene match: 7. There are 14 residues in the CDR3. Germline-derived CDR1 and CDR2 are MNHEY and SMNVEV (reference sequence).

The rearrangement links TRBV7-3 to TRBJ2-1; D remains ambiguous. The germline V gene encodes CDR1 SGHTA and CDR2 FQGTGA. The CDR3 loop spans 15 amino acids. The V end was cut by 5 bases, the J end by 2 bases, with 13 bases between. The CDR3 DNA follows: TGTGCCAGCAGCGCCGACCCTTCGACCTACAATGAGCAGTTCTTC. Its protein is CASSADPSTYNEQFF.

The chain links TRBV6-1 to TRBJ2-3; TRBD1 aligns across 7 bases. From germline, CDR1 is MNHNS and CDR2 SASEGT. The trim removed 2 bases at V and 1 base at J, leaving 3 bases unmatched. The CDR3 loop spans 15 amino acids. CDR3 region: CASSEPGQGTDTQYF. In DNA form, the CDR3 reads TGTGCCAGCAGTGAACCCGGACAGGGCACAGATACGCAGTATTTT.

This clonotype was counted between two and nine times. This rearrangement joins TRBV20-1 to TRBJ1-1; D gene unclear. This CDR3 contains 13 residues. The V end was cut by 1 base, the J end by 2 bases, with 8 bases between. CDR1 is DFQATT and CDR2 is SNEGSKA in the germline V gene (reference sequence). As DNA, the CDR3 is TGCAGTGCTAGAGTTCCGGCCAACACTGAAGCTTTCTTT. Translated, it gives CSARVPANTEAFF.

Turning to this clonotype: The likely explanation is a read error, given a far larger clone one base away. The chain uses TRBV7-2 and TRBJ2-5, with D perhaps matching TRBD2 (5 bases). The germline V gene encodes CDR1 SGHTA and CDR2 FQGNSA. With 2 bases removed from V and 4 bases from J, the gap between germline ends came to 8 bases. This CDR3 has 13 residues. The CDR3 sequence: CTSSLREGETQYF. The CDR3 DNA is TGTACCAGCAGCTTACGTGAGGGAGAGACCCAGTACTTC. Full variable domain (missing parts from reference TRBV7-2 and TRBJ2-5): GAGVSQSPSNKVTEKGKDVELRCDPISGHTALYWYRQSLGQGLEFLIYFQGNSAPDKSGLPSDRFSAERTGGSVSTLTIQRTQQEDSAVYLCTSSLREGETQYFGPGTRLLVL.

The table lists this clonotype with many counts. As DNA, the CDR3 is TGTGCCAGCAGTTTAAACGGGGGTAACACAGATACGCAGTATTTT. Its protein product is CASSLNGGNTDTQYF. The chain is built from TRBV12-3 or TRBV12-4 and TRBJ2-3, with D perhaps TRBD2 (6 bases). The CDR3 is 15 residues long. V was clipped by 2 bases and J by 2 bases, with 11 bases between them.

With respect to this clonotype: The junction differs from germline at one of its ends, possibly a read error. The chain has TRBV28 and TRBJ2-7; 11 bases align to TRBD2. Germline V gives CDR1 MDHEN, CDR2 SYDVKM. The CDR3 has 15 amino acids. The CDR3: CAGSFQTSGAYEQYF. CDR3 coding DNA: TGTGCCGGCAGTTTCCAGACTAGCGGGGCCTACGAGCAGTACTTC.

The chain recombines TRBV7-9 with TRBJ2-1, with 7 bases that match TRBD1. Per germline, CDR1 SEHNR and CDR2 FQNEAQ (reference sequence). The CDR3 sequence is 14 residues long. With V trimmed by 6 bases and J by 10 bases, 12 bases remained unmatched. The CDR3 spells CASRSRQGRGEQFF. DNA of the CDR3: TGTGCCAGCAGATCAAGACAGGGCAGGGGGGAGCAGTTCTTC.

The V gene is TRBV4-2, the J gene TRBJ2-5; D uncertain. Germline CDR1 and CDR2: LGHNA and YNFKEQ. Trimming stripped 2 bases from V and 1 base from J, with 8 bases between. CDR3 length: 14 amino acids. The CDR3 here is CASSQSSVQETQYF. In DNA, the CDR3 is TGTGCCAGCAGCCAATCCTCAGTCCAAGAGACCCAGTACTTC.

This clonotype was detected many times. This sequence joins TRBV27 and TRBJ2-1; possible D gene TRBD2, 5 bases. CDR1 MNHEY and CDR2 SMNVEV come from the germline V gene (reference sequence). The CDR3 loop spans 12 amino acids. Deletions cut 5 bases from V and 6 bases from J, with 8 bases between. The DNA of the CDR3 is TGTGCCAGCAGTCGGACTGGCAATGAGCAGTTCTTC. It yields the protein CASSRTGNEQFF.

This clonotype was seen once. This chain joins TRBV7-9 and TRBJ2-7; TRBD1 matches at 7 bases. Germline lookup yields CDR1 SEHNR and CDR2 FQNEAQ (reference sequence). Trimming removed 0 bases from V and 0 bases from J; junction bases left unmatched: 5. This CDR3 region has 16 residues. CDR3: CASSLALGQNSYEQYF. Here the CDR3 DNA reads TGTGCCAGCAGCTTAGCGCTGGGACAGAACTCCTACGAGCAGTACTTC.

To note about this clonotype: A much bigger clone sits one base away, suggesting this may be a read error. The chain uses TRBV3-1 and TRBJ2-4; a weak D match, TRBD1 (5 bases). The CDR3 contains 17 residues. Per the germline V gene, CDR1 is LGHDT and CDR2 is YNNKEL (reference sequence). CDR3 in DNA: TGTGTCAGCAGCCAAATAGGACAAGCACTAGCCAAAAACATTCAGTACTTC. Protein: CVSSQIGQALAKNIQYF. Together with reference TRBV3-1 and TRBJ2-4, the CDR3 gives the full variable domain: DTAVSQTPKYLVTQMGNDKSIKCEQNLGHDTMYWYKQDSKKFLKIMFSYNNKELIINETVPNRFSPKSPDKAHLNLHINSLELGDSAVYFCVSSQIGQALAKNIQYFGAGTRLSVL.

The V call is TRBV15, the J call TRBJ2-7, with TRBD1 matching over 8 bases. Losses at the gene ends were 1 base for V and 5 bases for J; bases not matched to a gene: 4. The length of the CDR3 is 14 residues. The germline CDR1 and CDR2 sequences are LNHNV and YYDKDF (reference sequence). CDR3 bases: TGTGCCACCAGCAGAGGCAGGGGGCAAAACGAGCAGTACTTC. Translation gives CATSRGRGQNEQYF.